This record concerns one T cell receptor (beta chain) sequence. The antigen remains unidentified. This CDR3 region has 16 residues. Germline CDR1 reads MNHNY; CDR2 reads SVGAGI (reference sequence). V was pared by 9 bases and J by 0 bases, with 18 bases between. The sample belongs to a study of blood T cells in healthy people across ages. Overall study results and limits: Whereas aged donors had fewer naive CD4+ cells, long-lived donors had more of them and higher diversity.

Combining a sample-barcoded 5' primer with a J-beta primer mix, a second PCR ran for roughly 7 to 12 cycles. TCRdb processed the 5' RACE reads anew with MiXCR; each CDR3 protein has one entry. The sample lists about 830,000 distinct CDR3 sequences, around two thirds occurring once. Every donor provided approximately 9.2 milliliters of peripheral blood. The chain has TRBV6-6 and TRBJ2-1, with D hard to call. The sequence came from a man aged 25-45 years in good health. Sample: blood. The CDR3 sequence is CASRSAGSSSYNEQFF. The DNA for the CDR3 is TGTGCCAGTAGGTCCGCCGGGTCAAGCTCCTACAATGAGCAGTTCTTC.